A single sample gave rise to the 30 T cell receptor beta chains below, sequenced in a study of OX40 agonist ivuxolimab in advanced cancers. The method was immunoSEQ multiplex PCR; TCRdb's version includes in-frame clones alone and lacks a portion of them. The sample contains about 61,000 clones, about nine tenths of which appear only once. The sequencing here drew on CD4+ or CD8+ T cells sorted from blood, taken in a trial of the OX40 agonist ivuxolimab. The receptor source for this set is an adult with an advanced solid tumor such as melanoma, head and neck, liver or kidney cancer.

The V and J genes are TRBV29-1 and TRBJ2-2, with D perhaps matching TRBD1 (5 bases). V lost 7 bases and J 0 bases, leaving 15 bases between the germline ends. The CDR3 is 15 residues long. In germline, CDR1 is SQVTM, CDR2 ANQGSEA. The CDR3 loop reads CSGLTENANTGELFF. Here the CDR3 DNA reads TGCAGCGGCCTGACAGAAAACGCGAACACCGGGGAGCTGTTTTTT.

The rearrangement uses TRBV9 and TRBJ2-1, with a possible D match to TRBD2 (5 bases). This CDR3 is built from 15 residues. V lost 2 bases and J lost 7, with 16 bases in between. Germline loops: CDR1 SGDLS, CDR2 YYNGEE. The CDR3 reads CASSVGGFVRNEQFF. The CDR3 DNA follows: TGTGCCAGCAGCGTCGGCGGGTTCGTAAGGAATGAGCAGTTCTTC. The whole variable domain, remainder taken from reference TRBV9 and TRBJ2-1, is DSGVTQTPKHLITATGQRVTLRCSPRSGDLSVYWYQQSLDQGLQFLIQYYNGEERAKGNILERFSAQQFPDLHSELNLSSLELGDSALYFCASSVGGFVRNEQFFGPGTRLTVL.

The chain employs TRBV27 and TRBJ2-3; D is unresolved. Between the trimmed V and J ends, which lost 6 bases and 10 bases, there was a span of 14 bases. This CDR3 is 12 amino acids long. Germline lookup yields CDR1 MNHEY and CDR2 SMNVEV (reference sequence). The CDR3 bases are TGTGCCAGCAGGCCGAACGAGCGAGCGCAGTATTTT. Translated: CASRPNERAQYF.

V gene TRBV4-1 combines with J gene TRBJ1-1; possible D gene TRBD1, 5 bases. Trimming stripped 1 base from V and 2 bases from J, with 17 bases between. CDR3 length: 17 amino acids. Germline values: CDR1 MGHRA, CDR2 YSYEKL. CDR3 nucleotides: TGCGCCAGCAGCCAAGGTTGGGTTTTAAGGGGCAACACTGAAGCTTTCTTT. It is translated as CASSQGWVLRGNTEAFF.

The chain carries TRBV30 and TRBJ2-3, with 8 bases lining up with TRBD2. This CDR3 contains 15 residues. Trimming at V came to 2 bases and at J to 1 base, leaving 5 bases not matched to a gene. Germline CDR1 is GTSNPN and CDR2 is SVGIG (reference sequence). The CDR3 region has the DNA TGTGCCTGGAGTTTAACGGGAGGGGGCACAGATACGCAGTATTTT. This codes for CAWSLTGGGTDTQYF.

V usage is TRBV5-4 and J usage is TRBJ2-7; either TRBD1 or TRBD2 may fit D (5 bases each). V lost 0 bases and J 2 bases, leaving 12 bases between the germline ends. The CDR3 sequence is 15 residues long. Germline CDR1 SGHNT, CDR2 YYREEE (reference sequence). The CDR3 loop reads CASSLEGTAAYEQYF. Written as DNA, the CDR3 is TGTGCCAGCAGCTTGGAGGGGACCGCAGCCTACGAGCAGTACTTC.

The chain uses TRBV7-9 and TRBJ2-1; D may match TRBD1 or TRBD2 (5 bases each). Trimming took off 3 bases at V and 5 bases at J, with 11 bases between the two ends. CDR1 SEHNR and CDR2 FQNEAQ come from the germline V gene (reference sequence). The CDR3 consists of 14 residues. The CDR3 here is CASSFLGTDNEQFF. The CDR3 region has the DNA TGTGCCAGCAGCTTCCTTGGGACCGACAATGAGCAGTTCTTC.

This chain joins TRBV9 and TRBJ2-4, with TRBD2 identical over 8 bases. From germline, CDR1 is SGDLS and CDR2 YYNGEE. This CDR3 contains 16 residues. V gave up 3 bases and J gave up 3 bases; unmatched junction bases: 8. As DNA, the CDR3 is TGTGCCAGCAGCGGAAGCGGGAGAGGGGGCAAAAACATTCAGTACTTC. Encoded protein: CASSGSGRGGKNIQYF.

The V and J genes are TRBV5-4 and TRBJ1-2, with D possibly TRBD1 on 5 matching bases. Germline assignment: CDR1 SGHNT and CDR2 YYREEE (reference sequence). Trimming stripped 2 bases from V and 3 bases from J, with 14 bases between. CDR3 length: 15 amino acids. The CDR3 DNA reads TGTGCCAGCAGCTTATTTGCAGGGTGGGACTATGGCTACACCTTC. It translates to CASSLFAGWDYGYTF.

The J gene is TRBJ2-3, the V gene TRBV6-4; D is undetermined. V lost 2 bases and J lost 2, with 5 bases in between. Germline V lookup: CDR1 MRHNA, CDR2 SNTAGT. This CDR3 contains 13 residues. CDR3 bases: TGTGCCAGCAGTGACCAAGACACAGATACGCAGTATTTT. Protein: CASSDQDTDTQYF.

V is TRBV4-3 and J is TRBJ2-5, with a tentative D call TRBD1 (6 bases). The J call may be mistaken, given a closer DNA end match to TRBJ2-7. This CDR3 region has 15 residues. Germline values: CDR1 LGHNA, CDR2 YSLEER. As DNA, the CDR3 is TGCGCCAGCAGCCCAGGGGCGTATGACTCCTACGAGCAGTACTTC. It codes for CASSPGAYDSYEQYF.

The chain employs TRBV5-4 and TRBJ2-7, with TRBD1 identical over 7 bases. There are 15 residues in the CDR3. Per the germline V gene, CDR1 is SGHNT and CDR2 is YYREEE (reference sequence). V dropped 4 bases and J dropped 6; count of bases not matched to a gene: 13. CDR3: CASSQYRGILGEQYF. The CDR3, as DNA: TGTGCCAGCAGCCAGTACAGGGGTATTTTGGGCGAGCAGTACTTC.

The gene calls are TRBV5-8 and TRBJ2-7, with TRBD2 matching 7 bases. In germline, CDR1 is SGHTS, CDR2 YDEGEE. This CDR3 contains 15 residues. V shed 3 bases and J 5 bases; nucleotides not matched to a gene: 11. In nucleotides, the CDR3 is TGTGCCAGCAGCTCCCGACTAGCTTCTAGGCACGAGCAGTACTTC. Translation gives CASSSRLASRHEQYF.

Written as DNA, the CDR3 is TGTGCCAGCAGCTTAGCGCCTTGGGGGGCGATCTCCTACGAGCAGTACTTC. Its translation is CASSLAPWGAISYEQYF. The V and J genes are TRBV7-8 and TRBJ2-7; D might be TRBD1 or TRBD2, each matching 6 bases. This CDR3 region has 17 residues. CDR1 and CDR2 from the germline V gene are SGHVS and FQNEAQ. The germline V and J ends were trimmed by 0 bases and 0 bases, with 15 bases remaining between them. Complete variable domain (other parts from reference TRBV7-8 and TRBJ2-7): GAGVSQSPRYKVAKRGQDVALRCDPISGHVSLFWYQQALGQGPEFLTYFQNEAQLDKSGLPSDRFFAERPEGSVSTLKIQRTQQEDSAVYLCASSLAPWGAISYEQYFGPGTRLTVT.

This clone was found a few times. The rearrangement uses TRBV7-2 and TRBJ2-7; D remains ambiguous. Looked up from germline, CDR1 is SGHTA and CDR2 is FQGNSA. The CDR3 is 12 residues long. V was cut by 3 bases and J by 4 bases, with 7 bases left in between. The CDR3 nucleotides are TGTGCCAGCAGCTTCTCCAGATACGAGCAGTACTTC. Translated, it gives CASSFSRYEQYF.

This clone is a singleton in its sample. This rearrangement joins TRBV19 to TRBJ1-4; a possible D gene is TRBD1 (6 bases). Germline lookup yields CDR1 LNHDA and CDR2 SQIVND (reference sequence). The V end was cut by 3 bases, the J end by 8 bases, with 13 bases between. This CDR3 has 14 amino acids. This CDR3 is CASSIPQGREKLFF. CDR3 coding DNA: TGTGCCAGTAGTATTCCACAGGGAAGGGAAAAACTGTTTTTT.

This clone was seen only a few times. The chain uses TRBV6-4 and TRBJ2-3; 11 bases are shared with TRBD2. This CDR3 spans 14 amino acids. Trimming cost V 4 bases and J 3 bases; bases outside gene matches: 0. Per germline, CDR1 MRHNA and CDR2 SNTAGT. The CDR3 protein is CASSGLAGTDTQYF. CDR3 coding DNA: TGTGCCAGCAGTGGACTAGCGGGAACAGATACGCAGTATTTT.

The gene calls are TRBV28 and TRBJ1-1, with D unresolved. CDR3 size: 15 residues. The V end was cut by 2 bases, the J end by 0 bases, with 10 bases between. Germline V gives CDR1 MDHEN, CDR2 SYDVKM. The CDR3 coding sequence is TGTGCCAGCAGTTTACCGTTTCGCTTGAACACTGAAGCTTTCTTT. This sequence encodes CASSLPFRLNTEAFF.

This chain joins TRBV4-3 and TRBJ2-1; D is perhaps TRBD1 (6 bases). Germline loops: CDR1 LGHNA, CDR2 YSLEER. This CDR3 has 16 residues. The V and J ends lost 0 bases and 3 bases respectively, with 12 bases between them. The CDR3 is CASSQEYRTDYNEQFF. The CDR3 DNA is TGCGCCAGCAGCCAAGAATATAGGACAGACTACAATGAGCAGTTCTTC.

The V gene is TRBV4-3, the J gene TRBJ2-7; TRBD1 is a possible D gene (6 bases). The CDR3 has 15 residues. V gave up 3 bases and J gave up 0 bases, with 12 bases separating them. Per the germline V gene, CDR1 is LGHNA and CDR2 is YSLEER. The CDR3 DNA reads as TGCGCCAGCAGCCAGGACAGCTCGAGCTCCTACGAGCAGTACTTC. This codes for CASSQDSSSSYEQYF.

The chain couples TRBV28 to TRBJ2-2, with D maybe TRBD1 (7 bases). Trimming removed 3 bases from V and 4 bases from J, with 12 bases in between. This CDR3 spans 15 amino acids. Germline V lookup: CDR1 MDHEN, CDR2 SYDVKM. This CDR3 is CASSFRGEATGELFF. DNA for the CDR3: TGTGCCAGCAGTTTCAGGGGGGAGGCCACCGGGGAGCTGTTTTTT.

The J gene is TRBJ2-5, the V gene TRBV5-4, with TRBD2 matching over 8 bases. J gave up 3 bases and V 0 bases, and 1 base lay outside the gene matches. The CDR3 runs to 14 residues. Germline V CDR1 and CDR2: SGHNT, YYREEE (reference sequence). The CDR3 sequence: CASSLAGGEETQYF. The CDR3 region has the DNA TGTGCCAGCAGCTTGGCCGGGGGGGAAGAGACCCAGTACTTC.

This clone was picked up one time. This sequence joins TRBV4-3 and TRBJ1-2, with 9 nucleotides matching TRBD1. The V gene end was trimmed by 1 base and the J gene end by 5 bases; junction bases not matched to a gene: 8. This CDR3 region has 16 residues. Germline assignment: CDR1 LGHNA and CDR2 YSLEER. CDR3 in DNA: TGCGCCAGCAGCCAAGCGTCGGACAGGGGCGTTTATGGCTACACCTTC. Amino acid sequence: CASSQASDRGVYGYTF.

This sequence joins TRBV6-5 and TRBJ2-7; D may correspond to TRBD1 or TRBD2 (5 bases each). Between the trimmed V and J ends, which lost 6 bases and 4 bases, there was a span of 16 bases. CDR1 MNHEY and CDR2 SVGAGI come from the germline V gene. This CDR3 is 14 amino acids long. The CDR3 sequence is CASSYQRGQYEQYF. The CDR3 DNA is TGTGCCAGCAGCTACCAGAGGGGCCAGTACGAGCAGTACTTC.

The CDR3 is CASSYVRSSYNSPLHF. The CDR3 bases are TGTGCCAGCAGTTATGTCAGGAGCTCCTATAATTCACCCCTCCACTTT. The gene calls are TRBV2 and TRBJ1-6; no definite D call. CDR1 and CDR2 from the germline V gene are SNHLY and FYNNEI. This CDR3 region has 16 residues. Trimming stripped 5 bases from V and 0 bases from J, with 11 bases between.

This clone was observed a single time. In nucleotides, the CDR3 is TGTGCCAGCAGCCCGCCGGACAGGGGTCAATTGGAGACCCAGTACTTC. Amino acids: CASSPPDRGQLETQYF. This sequence joins TRBV7-9 and TRBJ2-5; 9 nucleotides match TRBD1. Germline CDR1 and CDR2: SEHNR and FQNEAQ (reference sequence). This CDR3 comprises 16 residues. After removal of 5 bases from V and 5 bases from J, the junction contained 12 bases not matched to a gene.

V and J are TRBV18 and TRBJ2-7; possible D gene TRBD1, 5 bases. Germline CDR1 and CDR2: KGHSH and LQKENI. CDR3 length: 14 residues. Deletions cut 1 base from V and 3 bases from J, with 10 bases between. CDR3 nucleotide sequence: TGTGCCAGCTCACCACGGCAGGGCAACTACGAGCAGTACTTC. The encoded protein is CASSPRQGNYEQYF.

This chain links TRBV28 with TRBJ2-1; 13 nucleotides align to TRBD2. This CDR3 has 18 amino acids. V lost 4 bases, J lost 4 bases, and 10 bases stayed unmatched. Germline CDR1 is MDHEN and CDR2 is SYDVKM. The CDR3, as DNA: TGTGCCAGCAGTTCAGGACTAGCGGGAGCTGAGCGGTACAATGAGCAGTTCTTC. This encodes CASSSGLAGAERYNEQFF.

V is TRBV7-2 and J is TRBJ2-1; D unclear. Germline CDR1 and CDR2: SGHTA and FQGNSA. CDR3 size: 12 residues. V lost 3 bases and J 5 bases, leaving 5 bases between the germline ends. CDR3 nucleotides: TGTGCCAGCAGCTTGTATGACAATGAGCAGTTCTTC. Encoded protein: CASSLYDNEQFF.

The rearrangement links TRBV7-3 to TRBJ1-2; weak D call: TRBD1 (6 bases). Germline V CDR1 and CDR2: SGHTA, FQGTGA. This CDR3 comprises 13 residues. The V end lost 4 bases, the J end lost 4 bases, and 10 bases lay between the germline ends. The CDR3 DNA follows: TGTGCCAGCAGCTCAGAAGGGGGCTATGGCTACACCTTC. Translation: CASSSEGGYGYTF.